The 3 T cell receptor beta chains in this list originate from one sample, sequenced in a study of shared clonotypes between healthy human individuals. Sequenced by immunoSEQ multiplex PCR; TCRdb stores in-frame clones only, minus some. In the table there are roughly 2,300,000 clones, just under 95% of which are singletons. Sequenced sample: naive CD4+ T cells from PBMCs. Indicated subset: CD45RA+ positively selected. The receptors derive from a man younger than 35 in good health. Some clones in this sample may be carry-over from other donors' samples.

V usage is TRBV6-5 and J usage is TRBJ2-1; possible D gene TRBD2, 5 bases. Germline CDR1 and CDR2: MNHEY and SVGAGI. The CDR3 length is 16 residues. The V end lost 2 bases, the J end lost 4 bases, and 15 bases lay between the germline ends. This chain's CDR3 is CASSYAVGSEYNEQFF. The CDR3 coding sequence is TGTGCCAGCAGTTACGCGGTTGGGAGCGAGTACAATGAGCAGTTCTTC.

This rearrangement joins TRBV5-1 to TRBJ1-1; D gene ambiguous. The CDR3 contains 14 residues. Trimming left V 6 bases short and J 1 base short, with 13 bases between. Germline values: CDR1 SGHRS, CDR2 YFSETQ. The CDR3 DNA follows: TGCGCCAGCACCTCCTCACCCGGGAACACTGAAGCTTTCTTT. This gives the protein CASTSSPGNTEAFF. The full variable domain, rest sourced from reference TRBV5-1 and TRBJ1-1, is KAGVTQTPRYLIKTRGQQVTLSCSPISGHRSVSWYQQTPGQGLQFLFEYFSETQRNKGNFPGRFSGRQFSNSRSEMNVSTLELGDSALYLCASTSSPGNTEAFFGQGTRLTVV.

This clone was observed a handful of times. A read error is likely, as this CDR3 ends without the conserved phenylalanine or tryptophan. Because the CDR3's place on the DNA is in doubt, the DNA is left out and the CDR3 is given as listed by TCRdb. The chain is built from TRBV7-9 and TRBJ1-1; the table's TRBD1 call for D was not verified on the DNA. In germline, CDR1 is SEHNR, CDR2 FQNEAQ (reference sequence). The CDR3 contains 11 residues when both ends are counted. Here the CDR3 reads CASSYGQITYG.